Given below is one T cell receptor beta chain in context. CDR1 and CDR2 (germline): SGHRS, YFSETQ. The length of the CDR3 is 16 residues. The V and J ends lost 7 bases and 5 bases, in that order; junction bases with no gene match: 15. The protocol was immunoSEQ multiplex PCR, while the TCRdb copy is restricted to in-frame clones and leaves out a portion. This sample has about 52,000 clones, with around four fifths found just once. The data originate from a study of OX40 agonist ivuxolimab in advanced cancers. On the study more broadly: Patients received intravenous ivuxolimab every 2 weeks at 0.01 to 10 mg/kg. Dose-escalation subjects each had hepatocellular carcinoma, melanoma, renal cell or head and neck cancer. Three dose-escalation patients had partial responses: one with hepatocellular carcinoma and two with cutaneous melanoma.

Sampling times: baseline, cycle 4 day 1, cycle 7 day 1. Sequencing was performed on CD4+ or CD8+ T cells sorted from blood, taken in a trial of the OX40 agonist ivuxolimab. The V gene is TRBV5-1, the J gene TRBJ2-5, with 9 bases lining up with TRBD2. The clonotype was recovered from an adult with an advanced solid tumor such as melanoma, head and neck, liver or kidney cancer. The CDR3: CASRTGRGGIEETQYF. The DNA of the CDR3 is TGCGCCAGCCGTACTGGGCGGGGGGGCATTGAGGAGACCCAGTACTTC.